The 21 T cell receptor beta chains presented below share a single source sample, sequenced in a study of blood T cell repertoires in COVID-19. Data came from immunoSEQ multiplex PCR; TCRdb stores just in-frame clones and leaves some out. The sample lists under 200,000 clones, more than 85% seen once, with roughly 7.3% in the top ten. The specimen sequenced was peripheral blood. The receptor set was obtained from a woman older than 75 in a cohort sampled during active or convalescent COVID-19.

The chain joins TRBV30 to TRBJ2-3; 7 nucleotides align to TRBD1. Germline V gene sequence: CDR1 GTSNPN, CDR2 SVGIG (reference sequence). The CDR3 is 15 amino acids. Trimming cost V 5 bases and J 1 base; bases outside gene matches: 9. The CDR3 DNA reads TGTGCCTGGGGGGCGGCAAGGGGGCGCACAGATACGCAGTATTTT. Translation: CAWGAARGRTDTQYF.

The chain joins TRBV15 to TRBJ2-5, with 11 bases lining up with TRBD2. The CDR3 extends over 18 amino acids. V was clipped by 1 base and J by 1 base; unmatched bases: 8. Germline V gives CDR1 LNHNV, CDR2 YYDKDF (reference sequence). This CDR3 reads CATSRVGVSGGAQETQYF. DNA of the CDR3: TGTGCCACCAGCAGAGTTGGGGTTAGCGGGGGGGCCCAAGAGACCCAGTACTTC.

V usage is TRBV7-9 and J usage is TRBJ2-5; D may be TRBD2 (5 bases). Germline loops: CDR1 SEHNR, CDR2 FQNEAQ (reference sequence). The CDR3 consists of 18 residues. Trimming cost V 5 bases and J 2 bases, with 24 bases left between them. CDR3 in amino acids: CASSSLKSVRGLQETQYF. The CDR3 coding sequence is TGTGCCAGCAGCAGCTTAAAATCAGTAAGAGGGCTACAAGAGACCCAGTACTTC.

The DNA of the CDR3 is TGTGCCAGCTCCCGGACTAGTGAGACGCAGTATTTT. Translating gives CASSRTSETQYF. J is TRBJ2-3 and V is TRBV18, with 7 nucleotides matching TRBD2. Germline CDR1 is KGHSH and CDR2 is LQKENI. The CDR3 contains 12 residues. J lost 9 bases, V lost 6 bases, and 6 bases had no gene match.

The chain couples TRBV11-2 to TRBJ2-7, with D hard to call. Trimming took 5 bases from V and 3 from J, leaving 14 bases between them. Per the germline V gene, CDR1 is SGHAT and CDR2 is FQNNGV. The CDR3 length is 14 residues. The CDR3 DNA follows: TGTGCCAGCAGCGCGGTCCCAGACCACTACGAGCAGTACGTC. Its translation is CASSAVPDHYEQYV.

CDR3 protein: CASSGGGWDEQYF. In DNA form, the CDR3 reads TGTGCCAGCTCAGGGGGCGGTTGGGACGAGCAGTACTTC. The chain links TRBV19 to TRBJ2-7; 8 bases match TRBD1. Unmatched junction bases numbered 9, after V lost 9 bases and J lost 5 bases. The CDR3 runs to 13 residues. Germline V CDR1 and CDR2: LNHDA, SQIVND (reference sequence).

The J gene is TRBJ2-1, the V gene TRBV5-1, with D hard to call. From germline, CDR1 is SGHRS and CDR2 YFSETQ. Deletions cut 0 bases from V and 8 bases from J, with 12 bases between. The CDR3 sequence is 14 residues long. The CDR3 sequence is CASSLAGGVDEQFF. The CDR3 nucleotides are TGCGCCAGCAGCTTGGCCGGCGGTGTCGATGAGCAGTTCTTC.

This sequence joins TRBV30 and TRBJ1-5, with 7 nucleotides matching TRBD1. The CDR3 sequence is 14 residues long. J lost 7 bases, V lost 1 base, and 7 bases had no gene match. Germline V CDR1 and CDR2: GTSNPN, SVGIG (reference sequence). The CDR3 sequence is CAWSGTGILQPQHF. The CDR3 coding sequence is TGTGCCTGGAGTGGGACAGGCATTTTGCAGCCCCAGCATTTT. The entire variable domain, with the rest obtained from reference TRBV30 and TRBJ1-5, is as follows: SQTIHQWPATLVQPVGSPLSLECTVEGTSNPNLYWYRQAAGRGLQLLFYSVGIGQISSEVPQNLSASRPQDRQFILSSKKLLLSDSGFYLCAWSGTGILQPQHFGDGTRLSIL.

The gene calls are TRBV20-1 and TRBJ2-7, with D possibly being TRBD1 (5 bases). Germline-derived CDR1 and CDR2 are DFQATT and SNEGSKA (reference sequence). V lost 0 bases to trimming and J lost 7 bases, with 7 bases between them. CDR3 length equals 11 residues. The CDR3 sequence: CSAREGVEQYF. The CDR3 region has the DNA TGCAGTGCTAGAGAAGGGGTTGAGCAGTACTTC.

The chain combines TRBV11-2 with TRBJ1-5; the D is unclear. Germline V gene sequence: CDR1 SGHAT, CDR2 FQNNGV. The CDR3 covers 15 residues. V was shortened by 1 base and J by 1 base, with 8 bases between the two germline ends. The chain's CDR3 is CASSLGQFSNQPQHF. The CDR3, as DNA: TGTGCCAGCAGCTTAGGGCAATTCAGCAATCAGCCCCAGCATTTT.

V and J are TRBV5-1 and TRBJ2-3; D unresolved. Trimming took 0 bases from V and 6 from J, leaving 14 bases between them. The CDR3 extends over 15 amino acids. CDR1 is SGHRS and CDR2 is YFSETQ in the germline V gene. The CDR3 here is CASSLEGASSDTQYF. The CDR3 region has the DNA TGCGCCAGCAGCTTGGAAGGAGCGAGCAGCGATACGCAGTATTTT.

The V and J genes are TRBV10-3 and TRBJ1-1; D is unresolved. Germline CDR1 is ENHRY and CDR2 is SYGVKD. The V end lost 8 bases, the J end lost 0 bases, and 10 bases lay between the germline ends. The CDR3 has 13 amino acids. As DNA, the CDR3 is TGTGCCATCCAGTCGCTCATGAACACTGAAGCTTTCTTT. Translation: CAIQSLMNTEAFF.

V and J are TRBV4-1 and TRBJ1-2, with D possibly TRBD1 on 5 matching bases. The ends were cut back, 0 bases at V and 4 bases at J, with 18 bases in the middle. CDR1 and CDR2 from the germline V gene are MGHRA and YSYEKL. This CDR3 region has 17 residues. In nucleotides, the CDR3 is TGCGCCAGCAGCCAAGATTCAACCGGCCGGGGGGTCTATGGCTACACCTTC. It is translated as CASSQDSTGRGVYGYTF.

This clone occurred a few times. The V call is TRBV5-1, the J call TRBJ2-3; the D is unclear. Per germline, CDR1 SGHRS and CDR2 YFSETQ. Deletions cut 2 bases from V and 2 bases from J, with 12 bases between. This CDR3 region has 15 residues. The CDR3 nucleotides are TGCGCCAGCAGCTTTGAGGTCCCCAACACAGATACGCAGTATTTT. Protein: CASSFEVPNTDTQYF.

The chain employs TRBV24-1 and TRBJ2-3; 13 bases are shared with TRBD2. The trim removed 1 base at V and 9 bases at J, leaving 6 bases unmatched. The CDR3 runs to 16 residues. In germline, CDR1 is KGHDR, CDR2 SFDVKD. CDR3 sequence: CATSDFPGLAGETQYF. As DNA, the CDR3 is TGTGCCACCAGTGATTTCCCTGGACTAGCGGGAGAAACGCAGTATTTT.

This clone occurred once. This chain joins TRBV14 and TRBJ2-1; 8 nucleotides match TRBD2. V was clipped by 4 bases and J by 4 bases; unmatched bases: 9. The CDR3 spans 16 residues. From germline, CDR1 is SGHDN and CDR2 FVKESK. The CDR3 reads CASSRVGTRDYNEQFF. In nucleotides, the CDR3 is TGTGCCAGCAGCCGGGTAGGGACTAGAGATTACAATGAGCAGTTCTTC.

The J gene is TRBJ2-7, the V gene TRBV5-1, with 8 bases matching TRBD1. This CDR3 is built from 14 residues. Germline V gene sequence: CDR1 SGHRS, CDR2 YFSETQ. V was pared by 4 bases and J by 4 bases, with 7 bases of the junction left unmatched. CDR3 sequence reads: CASSVDRGGYEQYF. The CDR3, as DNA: TGCGCCAGCAGCGTCGACAGGGGAGGTTACGAGCAGTACTTC.

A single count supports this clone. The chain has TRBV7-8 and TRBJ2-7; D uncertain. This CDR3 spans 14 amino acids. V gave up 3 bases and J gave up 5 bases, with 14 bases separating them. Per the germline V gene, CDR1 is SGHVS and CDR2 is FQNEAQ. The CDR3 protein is CASSFLGTVDEQYF. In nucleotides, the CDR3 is TGTGCCAGCAGCTTCCTAGGCACGGTCGACGAGCAGTACTTC. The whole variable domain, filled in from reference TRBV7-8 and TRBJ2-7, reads GAGVSQSPRYKVAKRGQDVALRCDPISGHVSLFWYQQALGQGPEFLTYFQNEAQLDKSGLPSDRFFAERPEGSVSTLKIQRTQQEDSAVYLCASSFLGTVDEQYFGPGTRLTVT.

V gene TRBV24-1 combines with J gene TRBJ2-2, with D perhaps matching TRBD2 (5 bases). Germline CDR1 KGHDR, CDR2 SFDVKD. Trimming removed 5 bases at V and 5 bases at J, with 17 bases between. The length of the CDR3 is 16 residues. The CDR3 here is CATSAMGEGTTGELFF. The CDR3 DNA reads TGTGCCACCAGTGCCATGGGCGAGGGAACAACCGGGGAGCTGTTTTTT.

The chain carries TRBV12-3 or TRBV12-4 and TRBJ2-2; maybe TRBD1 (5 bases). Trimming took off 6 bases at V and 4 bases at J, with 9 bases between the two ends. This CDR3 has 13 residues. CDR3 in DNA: TGTGCCAGCAGCCTTAGGGGCACCGGGGAGCTGTTTTTT. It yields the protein CASSLRGTGELFF.

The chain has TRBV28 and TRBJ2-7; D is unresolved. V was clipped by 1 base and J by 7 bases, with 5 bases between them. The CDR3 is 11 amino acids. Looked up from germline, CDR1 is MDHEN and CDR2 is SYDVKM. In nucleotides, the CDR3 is TGTGCCAGCAGTTTATTGGAGGAGCAGTACTTC. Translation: CASSLLEEQYF. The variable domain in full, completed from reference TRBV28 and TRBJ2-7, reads DVKVTQSSRYLVKRTGEKVFLECVQDMDHENMFWYRQDPGLGLRLIYFSYDVKMKEKGDIPEGYSVSREKKERFSLILESASTNQTSMYLCASSLLEEQYFGPGTRLTVT.